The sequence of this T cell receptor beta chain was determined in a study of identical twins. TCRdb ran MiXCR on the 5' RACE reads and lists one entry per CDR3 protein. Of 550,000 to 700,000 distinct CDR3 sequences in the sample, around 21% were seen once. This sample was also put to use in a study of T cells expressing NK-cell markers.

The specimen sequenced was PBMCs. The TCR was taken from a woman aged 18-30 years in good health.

CDR3 DNA sequence: TGCAGTGCTAGACCACCCGGGACAGGTGACACTGAAGCTTTCTTT. Amino acids: CSARPPGTGDTEAFF. The rearrangement uses TRBV20-1 and TRBJ1-1; 8 positions agree with TRBD1. Per the germline V gene, CDR1 is DFQATT and CDR2 is SNEGSKA (reference sequence). CDR3 size: 15 residues. With V trimmed by 2 bases and J by 3 bases, 8 bases remained unmatched.